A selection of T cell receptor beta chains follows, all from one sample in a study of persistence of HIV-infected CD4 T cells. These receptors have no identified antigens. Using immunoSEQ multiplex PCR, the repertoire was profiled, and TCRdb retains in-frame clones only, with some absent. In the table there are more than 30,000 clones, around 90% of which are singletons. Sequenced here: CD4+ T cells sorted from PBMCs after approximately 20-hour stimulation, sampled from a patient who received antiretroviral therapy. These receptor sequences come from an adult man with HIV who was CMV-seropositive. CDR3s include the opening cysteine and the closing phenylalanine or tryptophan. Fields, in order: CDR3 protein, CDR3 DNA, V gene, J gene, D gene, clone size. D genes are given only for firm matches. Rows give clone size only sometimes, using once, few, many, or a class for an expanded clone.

CDR3: CASSLAIGPRHF
DNA: TGTGCCAGCAGCTTGGCGATAGGCCCCCGGCATTTT
V: TRBV5-6
J: TRBJ2-3
D: NA
size: NA

CDR3: CASSLAGFDTEAFF
DNA: TGTGCCAGCAGCTTAGCAGGGTTTGACACTGAAGCTTTCTTT
V: TRBV7-9
J: TRBJ1-1
D: NA
size: once

CDR3: CASSYSARGYEQYF
DNA: TGTGCCAGCAGTTACTCGGCGAGGGGCTACGAGCAGTACTTC
V: TRBV6-6
J: TRBJ2-7
D: NA
size: NA

CDR3: CATSLSLNTGELFF
DNA: TGTGCCACCAGCCTGTCCCTGAACACCGGGGAGCTGTTTTTT
V: TRBV15
J: TRBJ2-2
D: NA
size: NA

CDR3: CASRLGYPPSGTDTQYF
DNA: TGCGCCAGCAGGCTCGGTTACCCTCCCTCTGGCACAGATACGCAGTATTTT
V: TRBV10-2
J: TRBJ2-3
D: NA
size: NA

CDR3: CASSGLGARAQVTGELFF
DNA: TGTGCCAGCAGTGGCCTGGGGGCGCGGGCTCAGGTCACCGGGGAGCTGTTTTTT
V: TRBV6-1
J: TRBJ2-2
D: NA
size: NA

CDR3: CASSQGPTGDTNYGYTF
DNA: TGCGCCAGCAGCCAAGGTCCGACAGGGGATACTAACTATGGCTACACCTTC
V: TRBV4-3
J: TRBJ1-2
D: TRBD1
size: NA

CDR3: CASSPRRDEKLFF
DNA: TGTGCCAGCTCACCTCGACGGGATGAAAAACTGTTTTTT
V: TRBV18
J: TRBJ1-4
D: NA
size: NA

CDR3: CASSGLAGGFGQPQHF
DNA: TGTGCCAGCAGCGGCCTTGCTGGGGGGTTTGGGCAGCCCCAGCATTTT
V: TRBV2
J: TRBJ1-5
D: NA
size: NA

CDR3: CASSEGYRVQFF
DNA: TGTGCCAGCAGCGAGGGGTACAGGGTGCAGTTCTTC
V: TRBV14
J: TRBJ2-1
D: NA
size: NA